This TCR beta chain came from a study of blood T cells in healthy people across ages. Study-wide results and limits: Unknown donor CMV status possibly confounded expanded clonotype changes. Measured against age, TCR beta diversity per million T cells decreased in a roughly linear manner.

PCR was performed a second time for roughly 7 to 11 cycles using a sample-barcoded 5' primer and a J-beta primer mix. CDR3-containing paired-end reads numbered at least 2.5 million in each sample. TCRdb independently ran MiXCR on the 5' RACE reads; one entry per CDR3 protein. The profile covers roughly 1.9 million distinct CDR3 sequences, with about 39% appearing a single time and about 23% taken by the ten largest. At least 7 million PBMCs were isolated per sample. Only a few counts were recorded for this clonotype. Its antigen is unidentified. The V gene lost 3 bases and the J gene lost 0 bases, with 11 bases spanning the gap. This CDR3 spans 14 amino acids. Per germline, CDR1 DFQATT and CDR2 SNEGSKA (reference sequence).

The chain is built from TRBV20-1 and TRBJ2-5; D is undetermined. Sequenced: blood. This TCR was sampled from a human donor in good health. The chain's CDR3 is CSARSPMYQETQYF. The CDR3 DNA is TGCAGTGCTAGGAGCCCGATGTACCAAGAGACCCAGTACTTC.